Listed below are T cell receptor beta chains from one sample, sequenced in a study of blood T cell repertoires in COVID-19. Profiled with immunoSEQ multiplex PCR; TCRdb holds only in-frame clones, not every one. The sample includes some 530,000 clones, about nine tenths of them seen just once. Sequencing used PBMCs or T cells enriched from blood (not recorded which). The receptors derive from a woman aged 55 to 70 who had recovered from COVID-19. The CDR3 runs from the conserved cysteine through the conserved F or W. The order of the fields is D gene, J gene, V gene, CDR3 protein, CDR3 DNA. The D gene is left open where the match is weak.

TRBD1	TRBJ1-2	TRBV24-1	CATSDRQTGGSNYGYTF	TGTGCCACCAGTGATCGACAGACAGGGGGGTCTAACTATGGCTACACCTTC
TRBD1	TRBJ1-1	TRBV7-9	CASSARQGLNTEAFF	TGTGCCAGCAGCGCCCGACAGGGGCTGAACACTGAAGCTTTCTTT
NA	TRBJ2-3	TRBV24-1	CATRKAGSTDTQYF	TGTGCCACCCGCAAGGCGGGCAGCACAGATACGCAGTATTTT
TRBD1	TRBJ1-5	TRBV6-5	CASRPRTGGNQPQHF	TGTGCCAGCAGACCACGGACAGGAGGCAATCAGCCCCAGCATTTT
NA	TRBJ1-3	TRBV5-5	CASSTSPSVSGNTIYF	TGTGCCAGCAGTACCAGCCCCAGCGTCTCTGGAAACACCATATATTTT
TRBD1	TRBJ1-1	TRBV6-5	CATNPGRGRTEAFF	TGTGCCACCAATCCTGGCAGGGGGCGAACTGAAGCTTTCTTT
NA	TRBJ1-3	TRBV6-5	CASSYGPPLGNTIYF	TGTGCCAGCAGTTACGGCCCTCCGCTGGGAAACACCATATATTTT
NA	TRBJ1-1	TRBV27	CASSPSTNTEAFF	TGTGCCAGCAGTCCCAGTACGAACACTGAAGCTTTCTTT
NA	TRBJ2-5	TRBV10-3	CAISEGLPRTQYF	TGTGCCATCAGTGAGGGACTGCCAAGGACCCAGTACTTC
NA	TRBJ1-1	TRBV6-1	CASSEGGHGVNTEAFF	TGTGCCAGCAGTGAAGGGGGACATGGGGTGAACACTGAAGCTTTCTTT
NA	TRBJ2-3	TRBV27	CASSLPQGRDTQYF	TGTGCCAGCAGTTTGCCGCAGGGCCGAGATACGCAGTATTTT
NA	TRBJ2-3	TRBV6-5	CASTGGGVADTQYF	TGTGCCAGCACCGGTGGAGGGGTGGCAGATACGCAGTATTTT
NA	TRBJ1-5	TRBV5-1	CASSFLPGNSNQPQHF	TGCGCCAGCAGCTTCCTCCCCGGGAATAGCAATCAGCCCCAGCATTTT
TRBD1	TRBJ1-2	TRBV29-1	CSVATGAGNYGYTF	TGCAGCGTTGCGACAGGGGCGGGTAACTATGGCTACACCTTC
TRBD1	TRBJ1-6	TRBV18	CASSPFSRGNSPLHF	TGTGCCAGCTCACCATTCTCCAGGGGGAATTCACCCCTCCACTTT
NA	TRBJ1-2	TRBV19	CASSEEEYGYTF	TGTGCCAGTAGCGAGGAGGAATATGGCTACACCTTC
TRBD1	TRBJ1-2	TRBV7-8	CASSRTGTGGHGYTF	TGTGCCAGCAGCAGGACGGGGACAGGGGGCCATGGCTACACCTTC
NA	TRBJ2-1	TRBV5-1	CASSAGWSSYNEQFF	TGCGCCAGCAGCGCCGGGTGGAGCTCCTACAATGAGCAGTTCTTC
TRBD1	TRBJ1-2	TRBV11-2	CASSLEAGGNYGYTF	TGTGCCAGCAGCTTAGAAGCAGGGGGGAACTATGGCTACACCTTC
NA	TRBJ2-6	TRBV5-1	CASSLGLLSGANVLTF	TGCGCCAGCAGCTTGGGTCTTCTCTCTGGGGCCAACGTCCTGACTTTC
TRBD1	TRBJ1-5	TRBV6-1	CASSARKGQGYQPQHF	TGTGCCAGCAGTGCGCGAAAGGGACAGGGCTATCAGCCCCAGCATTTT
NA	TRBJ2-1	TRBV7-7	CASSPRISGRRDEQFF	TGTGCTAGCAGCCCCCGGATTAGCGGCCGTAGGGATGAGCAGTTCTTC